This T cell receptor (beta chain) came from a study of T cell responses to AZD1222 COVID-19 vaccine. Study conclusions and caveats: It should be noted that donors were predominantly white British and more often female, and clonal diversity was possibly underestimated.

The germline V gene has CDR1 SGHDT and CDR2 YYEEEE. The CDR3 totals 13 residues. Trimming left V 1 base short and J 1 base short, with 6 bases between. With respect to this clone: Its specificity is not known.

Method: immunoSEQ multiplex PCR; TCRdb's copy keeps in-frame clones and lacks some. Of fewer than 85,000 clones listed, just over 90% were seen once; the top ten hold around 7.1%. This chain joins TRBV5-6 and TRBJ2-7; D gene ambiguous. This TCR was recovered from an adult in good health. Here the sequenced sample was peripheral blood, taken on day 0 of MenACWY control vaccination. CDR3 in DNA: TGTGCCAGCAGCTTGCGTGGATCCTACGAGCAGTACTTC. Translation: CASSLRGSYEQYF.